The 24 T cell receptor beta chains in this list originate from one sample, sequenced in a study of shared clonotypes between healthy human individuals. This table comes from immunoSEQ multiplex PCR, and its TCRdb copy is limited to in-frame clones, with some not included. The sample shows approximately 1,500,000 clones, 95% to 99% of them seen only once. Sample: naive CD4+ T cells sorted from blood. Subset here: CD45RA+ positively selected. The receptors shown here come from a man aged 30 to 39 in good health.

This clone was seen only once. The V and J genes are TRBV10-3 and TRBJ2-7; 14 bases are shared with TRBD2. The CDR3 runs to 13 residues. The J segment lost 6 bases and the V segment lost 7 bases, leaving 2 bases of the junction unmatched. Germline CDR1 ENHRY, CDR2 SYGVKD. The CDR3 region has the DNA TGTGCCATCACGGGACTAGCGGGAGTCGAGCAGTACTTC. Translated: CAITGLAGVEQYF.

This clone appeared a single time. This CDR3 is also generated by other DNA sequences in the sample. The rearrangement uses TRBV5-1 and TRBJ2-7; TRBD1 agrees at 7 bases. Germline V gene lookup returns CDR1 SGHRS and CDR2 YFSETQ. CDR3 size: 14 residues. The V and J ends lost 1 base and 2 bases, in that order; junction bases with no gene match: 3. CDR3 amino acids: CASSLSGQAYEQYF. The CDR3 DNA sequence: TGCGCCAGCAGCTTGTCTGGACAGGCCTACGAGCAGTACTTC.

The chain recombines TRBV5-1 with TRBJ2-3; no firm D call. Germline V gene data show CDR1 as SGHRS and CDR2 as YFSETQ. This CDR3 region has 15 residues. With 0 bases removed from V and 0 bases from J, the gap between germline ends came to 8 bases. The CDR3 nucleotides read TGCGCCAGCAGCTTGGCCGGTAAAAGCACAGATACGCAGTATTTT. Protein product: CASSLAGKSTDTQYF.

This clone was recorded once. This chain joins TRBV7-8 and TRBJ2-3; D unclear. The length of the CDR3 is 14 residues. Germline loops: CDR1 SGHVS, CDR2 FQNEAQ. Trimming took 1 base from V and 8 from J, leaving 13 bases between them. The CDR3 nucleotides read TGTGCCAGCAGCTTAGGTGGACGCCCGATTACGCAGTATTTT. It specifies CASSLGGRPITQYF.

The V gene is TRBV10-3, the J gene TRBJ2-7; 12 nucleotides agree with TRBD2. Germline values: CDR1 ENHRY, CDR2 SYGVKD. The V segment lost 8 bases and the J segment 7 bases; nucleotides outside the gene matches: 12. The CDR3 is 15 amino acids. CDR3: CAILETSGGLEEQYF. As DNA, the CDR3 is TGTGCCATCCTTGAGACTAGCGGGGGCCTGGAGGAGCAGTACTTC.

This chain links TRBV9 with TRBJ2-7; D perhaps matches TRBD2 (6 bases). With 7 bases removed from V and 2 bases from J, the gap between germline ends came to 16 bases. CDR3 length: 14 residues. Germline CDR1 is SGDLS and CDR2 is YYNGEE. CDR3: CASGPGGVPYEQYF. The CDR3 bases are TGTGCCAGCGGCCCAGGAGGGGTGCCCTACGAGCAGTACTTC.

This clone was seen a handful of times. CDR3 in DNA: TGTGCCAGCAGCGTAGGAGGTTACTCTGGAAACACCATATATTTT. It yields the protein CASSVGGYSGNTIYF. V usage is TRBV9 and J usage is TRBJ1-3; D remains unclear. There are 15 residues in the CDR3. The ends were cut back, 0 bases at V and 0 bases at J, with 7 bases in the middle. Germline loops: CDR1 SGDLS, CDR2 YYNGEE.

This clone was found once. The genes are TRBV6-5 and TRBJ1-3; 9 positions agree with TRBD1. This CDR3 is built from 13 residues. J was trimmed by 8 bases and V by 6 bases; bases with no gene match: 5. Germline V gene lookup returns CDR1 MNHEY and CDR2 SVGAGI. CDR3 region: CASRRDRVDTIYF. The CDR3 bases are TGTGCCAGCAGAAGGGACAGGGTGGACACCATATATTTT.

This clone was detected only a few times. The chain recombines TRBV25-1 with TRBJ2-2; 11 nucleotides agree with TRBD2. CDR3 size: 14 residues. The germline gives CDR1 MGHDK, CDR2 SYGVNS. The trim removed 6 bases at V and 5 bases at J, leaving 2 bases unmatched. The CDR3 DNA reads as TGTGCCAGCAGCCGGACTAGCGGGACCGGGGAGCTGTTTTTT. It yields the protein CASSRTSGTGELFF.

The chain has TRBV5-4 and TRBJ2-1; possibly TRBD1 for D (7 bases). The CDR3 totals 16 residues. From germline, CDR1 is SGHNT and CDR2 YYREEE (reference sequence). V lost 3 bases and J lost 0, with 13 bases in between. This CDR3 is CASSWAGQSSYNEQFF. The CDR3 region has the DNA TGTGCCAGCAGCTGGGCGGGACAGAGCTCCTACAATGAGCAGTTCTTC.

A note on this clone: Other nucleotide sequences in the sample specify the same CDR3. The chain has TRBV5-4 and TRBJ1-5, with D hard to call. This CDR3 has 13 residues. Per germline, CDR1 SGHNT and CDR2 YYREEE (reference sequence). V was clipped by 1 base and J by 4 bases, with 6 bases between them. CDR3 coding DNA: TGTGCCAGCAGCTTGTCGGGGAATCAGCCCCAGCATTTT. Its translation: CASSLSGNQPQHF.

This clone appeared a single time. The CDR3 here is CASSFSQAGNEKLFF. CDR3 bases: TGTGCCAGCAGTTTCTCCCAGGCCGGTAATGAAAAACTGTTTTTT. The chain carries TRBV28 and TRBJ1-4; no definite D call. V gave up 3 bases and J gave up 4 bases, with 12 bases separating them. The CDR3 loop spans 15 amino acids. Germline loops: CDR1 MDHEN, CDR2 SYDVKM.

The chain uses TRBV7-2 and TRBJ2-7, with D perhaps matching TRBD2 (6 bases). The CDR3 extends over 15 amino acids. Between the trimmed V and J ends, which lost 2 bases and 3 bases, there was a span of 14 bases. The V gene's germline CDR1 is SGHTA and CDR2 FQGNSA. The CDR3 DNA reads TGTGCCAGCAGCTTATCTCCCTTAGCGGACTACGAGCAGTACTTC. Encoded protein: CASSLSPLADYEQYF.

This chain's CDR3 is CASTAGTGGYNEQFF. The CDR3 region has the DNA TGTGCCAGCACCGCCGGGACAGGGGGCTACAATGAGCAGTTCTTC. The V and J genes are TRBV5-6 and TRBJ2-1; 11 nucleotides align to TRBD1. J lost 3 bases, V lost 6 bases, and 5 bases had no gene match. The germline gives CDR1 SGHDT, CDR2 YYEEEE. This CDR3 is 15 amino acids long.

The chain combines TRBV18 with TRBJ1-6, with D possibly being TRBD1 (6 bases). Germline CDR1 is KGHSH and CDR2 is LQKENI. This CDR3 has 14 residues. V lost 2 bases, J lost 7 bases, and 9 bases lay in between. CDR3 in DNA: TGTGCCAGCTCACCATCCAGGGGAAATTCACCCCTCCACTTT. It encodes CASSPSRGNSPLHF.

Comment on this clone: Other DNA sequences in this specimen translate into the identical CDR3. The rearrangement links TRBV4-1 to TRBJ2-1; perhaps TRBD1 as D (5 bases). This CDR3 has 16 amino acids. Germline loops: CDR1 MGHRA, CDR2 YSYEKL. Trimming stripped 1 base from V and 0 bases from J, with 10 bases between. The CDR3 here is CASSQGRQSSYNEQFF. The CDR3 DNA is TGCGCCAGCAGCCAAGGAAGACAGAGCTCCTACAATGAGCAGTTCTTC.

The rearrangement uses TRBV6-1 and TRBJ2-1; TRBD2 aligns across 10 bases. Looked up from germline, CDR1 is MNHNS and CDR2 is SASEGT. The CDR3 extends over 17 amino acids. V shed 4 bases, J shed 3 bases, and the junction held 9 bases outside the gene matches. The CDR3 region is CASSVDPTSGFYNEQFF. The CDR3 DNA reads TGTGCCAGCAGTGTAGATCCGACTAGCGGGTTCTACAATGAGCAGTTCTTC.

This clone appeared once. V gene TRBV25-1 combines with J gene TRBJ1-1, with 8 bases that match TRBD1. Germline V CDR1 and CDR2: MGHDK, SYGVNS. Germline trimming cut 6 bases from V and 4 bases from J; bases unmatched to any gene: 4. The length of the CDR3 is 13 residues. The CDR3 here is CASSGTGGTEAFF. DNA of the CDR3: TGTGCCAGCAGCGGGACAGGAGGCACTGAAGCTTTCTTT.

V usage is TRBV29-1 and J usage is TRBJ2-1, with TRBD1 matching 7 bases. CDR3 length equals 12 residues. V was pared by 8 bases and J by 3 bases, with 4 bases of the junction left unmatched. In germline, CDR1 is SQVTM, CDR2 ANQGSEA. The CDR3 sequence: CSIGDSYNEQFF. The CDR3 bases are TGCAGCATCGGGGACAGCTACAATGAGCAGTTCTTC.

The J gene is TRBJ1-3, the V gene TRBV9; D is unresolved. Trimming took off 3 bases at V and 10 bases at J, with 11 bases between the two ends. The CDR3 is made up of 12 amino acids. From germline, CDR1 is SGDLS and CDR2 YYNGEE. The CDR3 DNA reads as TGTGCCAGCAGCGCTGAGGGAGGAACCATATATTTT. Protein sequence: CASSAEGGTIYF.

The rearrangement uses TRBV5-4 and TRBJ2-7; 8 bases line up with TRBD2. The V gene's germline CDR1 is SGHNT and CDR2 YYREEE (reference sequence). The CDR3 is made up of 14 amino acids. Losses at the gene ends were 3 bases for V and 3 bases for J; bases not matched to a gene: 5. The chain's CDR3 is CASSSSGSLYEQYF. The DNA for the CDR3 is TGTGCCAGCAGCTCGAGCGGGAGTCTCTACGAGCAGTACTTC.

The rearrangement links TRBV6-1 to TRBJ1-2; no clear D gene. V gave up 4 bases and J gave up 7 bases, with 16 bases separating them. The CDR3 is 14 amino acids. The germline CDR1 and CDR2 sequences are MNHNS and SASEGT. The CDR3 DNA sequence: TGTGCCAGCAGTGGCGTCGGAGAAGGTCCTGGCTACACCTTC. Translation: CASSGVGEGPGYTF.

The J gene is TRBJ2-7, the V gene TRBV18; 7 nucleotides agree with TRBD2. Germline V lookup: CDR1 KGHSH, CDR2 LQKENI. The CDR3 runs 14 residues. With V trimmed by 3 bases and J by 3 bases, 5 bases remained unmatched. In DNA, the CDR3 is TGTGCCAGCTCACCCGACGGCGGGGGCTACGAGCAGTACTTC. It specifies CASSPDGGGYEQYF.

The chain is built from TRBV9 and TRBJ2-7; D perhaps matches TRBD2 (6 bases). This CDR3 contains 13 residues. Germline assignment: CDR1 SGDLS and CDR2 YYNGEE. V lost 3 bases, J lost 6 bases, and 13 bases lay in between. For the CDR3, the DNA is TGTGCCAGCAGCGCCGGGGGAGCAGGCGAGCAGTACTTC. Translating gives CASSAGGAGEQYF.